This TCR beta chain was recorded in a study of lymphopenia after photon versus proton radiotherapy. This clone was seen a single time. No antigen is known for it. Sequencing was performed with immunoSEQ multiplex PCR; in TCRdb, only in-frame clones are kept and a portion is missing. The data show some 16,000 clones, about 79% seen once. Regarding the study as a whole: After the lymphocyte nadir, photon-treated repertoires showed oligoclonal expansion, especially of CD8+ Temra cells.

CDR1 is SGHRS, CDR2 YFSETQ, per germline. CDR3 size: 13 residues. The V gene end was trimmed by 5 bases and the J gene end by 8 bases; junction bases not matched to a gene: 7. Sequencing was performed on peripheral blood, taken from a patient treated with proton-based radiotherapy. This TCR derives from a man aged 65-85 years with pancreatic cancer. The chain couples TRBV5-1 to TRBJ1-2; TRBD1 aligns across 9 bases. The DNA for the CDR3 is TGCGCCAGCAGGGCCGGGACAGGGAGCGGCTACACCTTC. Protein sequence: CASRAGTGSGYTF. The full variable domain, rest sourced from reference TRBV5-1 and TRBJ1-2, is KAGVTQTPRYLIKTRGQQVTLSCSPISGHRSVSWYQQTPGQGLQFLFEYFSETQRNKGNFPGRFSGRQFSNSRSEMNVSTLELGDSALYLCASRAGTGSGYTFGSGTRLTVV.